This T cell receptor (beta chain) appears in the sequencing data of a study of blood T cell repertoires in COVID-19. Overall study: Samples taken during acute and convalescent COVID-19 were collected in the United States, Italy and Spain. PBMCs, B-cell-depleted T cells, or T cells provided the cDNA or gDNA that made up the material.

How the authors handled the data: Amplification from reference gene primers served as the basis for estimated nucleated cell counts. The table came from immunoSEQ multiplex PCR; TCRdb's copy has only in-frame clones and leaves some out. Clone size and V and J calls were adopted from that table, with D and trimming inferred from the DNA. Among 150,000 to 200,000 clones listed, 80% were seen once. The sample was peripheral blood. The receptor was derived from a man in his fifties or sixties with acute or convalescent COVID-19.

The CDR3 loop is CASLEDREDQPQHF. CDR3 DNA sequence: TGTGCCAGCCTTGAGGACAGGGAGGATCAGCCCCAGCATTTT. The rearrangement links TRBV6-5 to TRBJ1-5; 8 bases match TRBD1. J was trimmed by 5 bases and V by 8 bases; bases with no gene match: 8. This CDR3 is 14 amino acids long. The germline V gene has CDR1 MNHEY and CDR2 SVGAGI.